This T cell receptor (beta chain) appears in the sequencing data of a study of CD8 T cells in ankylosing spondylitis. Points on this clonotype: What it binds is not known.

From the 5' RACE reads, TCRdb called clonotypes with MiXCR, one entry per CDR3 protein. The sample shows some 800,000 distinct CDR3 sequences, 10% to 15% of them seen only once. The V gene's germline CDR1 is MGHRA and CDR2 YSYEKL. Trimming stripped 3 bases from V and 0 bases from J, with 18 bases between. CDR3 length: 17 amino acids. Overall study results and limits: Disease-linked clones bore a CD8+ phenotype, appearing relatively rarely in peripheral blood. Blood from ankylosing spondylitis patients appeared to carry a characteristic roughly eight-variant TCR beta motif. Past studies reported some motif variants in reactive arthritis synovial fluid and blood.

This chain joins TRBV4-1 and TRBJ2-7; D possibly corresponds to TRBD1 (6 bases). The receptor was derived from a male donor with ankylosing spondylitis. Sequences were obtained from blood, either unsorted or a sorted T cell fraction (not recorded which). CDR3 bases: TGCGCCAGCAGCCAGACCACCGGGACAAGACACTCCTACGAGCAGTACTTC. It is translated as CASSQTTGTRHSYEQYF.